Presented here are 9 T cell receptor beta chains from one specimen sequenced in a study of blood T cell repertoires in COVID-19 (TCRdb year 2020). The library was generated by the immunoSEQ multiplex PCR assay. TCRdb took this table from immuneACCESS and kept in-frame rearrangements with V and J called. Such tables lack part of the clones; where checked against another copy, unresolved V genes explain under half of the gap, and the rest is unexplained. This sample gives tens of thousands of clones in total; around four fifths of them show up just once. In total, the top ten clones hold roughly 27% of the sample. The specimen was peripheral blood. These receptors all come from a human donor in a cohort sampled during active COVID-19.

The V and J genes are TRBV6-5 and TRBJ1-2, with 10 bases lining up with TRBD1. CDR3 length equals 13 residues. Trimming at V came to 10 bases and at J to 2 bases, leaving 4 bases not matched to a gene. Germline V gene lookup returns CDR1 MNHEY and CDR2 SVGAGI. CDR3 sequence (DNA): TGTGCCATGTGGACAGGGGGGAACTATGGCTACACCTTC. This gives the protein CAMWTGGNYGYTF.

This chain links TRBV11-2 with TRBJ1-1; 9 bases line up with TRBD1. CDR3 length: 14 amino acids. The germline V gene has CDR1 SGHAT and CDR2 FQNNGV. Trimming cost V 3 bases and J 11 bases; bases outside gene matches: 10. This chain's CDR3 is CASSLLQGAVDAFF. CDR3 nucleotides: TGTGCCAGCAGCTTGTTACAGGGGGCAGTGGATGCTTTCTTT.

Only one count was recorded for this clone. CDR3 in DNA: TGTGCCAGCAGCCAAGTAGCCAGCTCTGGAAACACCATATATTTT. Translated: CASSQVASSGNTIYF. This chain uses TRBV3-1 (or the pseudogene TRBV3-2) with TRBJ1-3; D not certain. Germline assignment: CDR1 LGHDT and CDR2 YNNKEL (reference sequence). Trimming cost V 1 base and J 0 bases, with 7 bases left between them. This CDR3 has 15 amino acids.

For the CDR3, the DNA is TGTGCCAGCAGTCGACAGGCCCTCGCTGGGGCCAACGTCCTGACTTTC. Translated, it gives CASSRQALAGANVLTF. The V call is TRBV6-6, the J call TRBJ2-6; tentative D call: TRBD1 (6 bases). Trimming removed 5 bases from V and 2 bases from J, with 13 bases in between. This CDR3 contains 16 residues. From germline, CDR1 is MNHNY and CDR2 SVGAGI (reference sequence).

The CDR3: CASSFSSPQETQYF. The DNA of the CDR3 is TGTGCCAGCAGCTTTTCGTCTCCCCAAGAGACCCAGTACTTC. The gene calls are TRBV11-1 and TRBJ2-5; D remains ambiguous. Germline CDR1 and CDR2: SGHAT and FQDESV (reference sequence). Trimming pared 3 bases from V and 1 base from J, leaving 9 bases between. The CDR3 spans 14 residues.

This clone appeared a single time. The CDR3 nucleotides are TGTGCCAGCAGAGGGACTAGCGGGGGTCGAGAGACCCAGTACTTC. Its translation is CASRGTSGGRETQYF. This sequence joins TRBV3-1 (or the pseudogene TRBV3-2) and TRBJ2-5, with TRBD2 matching over 14 bases. Per the germline V gene, CDR1 is LGHDT and CDR2 is YNNKEL (reference sequence). V shed 6 bases, J shed 4 bases, and the junction held 4 bases outside the gene matches. There are 15 residues in the CDR3.

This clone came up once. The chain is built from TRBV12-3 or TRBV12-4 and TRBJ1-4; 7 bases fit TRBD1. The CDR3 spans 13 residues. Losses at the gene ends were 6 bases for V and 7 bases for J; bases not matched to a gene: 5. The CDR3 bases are TGTGCCAGCAGCTCTCAGGGGGGTGAAAAACTGTTTTTT. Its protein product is CASSSQGGEKLFF.

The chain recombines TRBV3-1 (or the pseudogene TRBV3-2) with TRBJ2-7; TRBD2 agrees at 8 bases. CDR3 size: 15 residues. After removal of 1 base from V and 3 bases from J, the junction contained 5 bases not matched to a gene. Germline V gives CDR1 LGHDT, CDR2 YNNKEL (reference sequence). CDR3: CASSQALSGSYEQYF. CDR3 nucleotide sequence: TGTGCCAGCAGCCAAGCCCTCAGCGGGAGCTACGAGCAGTACTTC.

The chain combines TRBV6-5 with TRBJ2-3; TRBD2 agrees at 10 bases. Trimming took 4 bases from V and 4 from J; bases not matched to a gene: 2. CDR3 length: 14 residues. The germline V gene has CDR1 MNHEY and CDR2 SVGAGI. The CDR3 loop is CASSLSGGADTQYF. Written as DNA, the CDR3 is TGTGCCAGCAGTTTAAGCGGGGGGGCAGATACGCAGTATTTT.